The sequence of this T cell receptor beta chain was determined in a study of T cell changes during pregnancy in multiple sclerosis. Method: immunoSEQ multiplex PCR; TCRdb's copy keeps in-frame clones and lacks some. The table lists approximately 74,000 clones, roughly 92% of them singletons. This CDR3 spans 15 amino acids. The V segment lost 4 bases and the J segment 4 bases; nucleotides outside the gene matches: 6. Germline-derived CDR1 and CDR2 are SGHTA and FQGTGA. The rearrangement uses TRBV7-3 and TRBJ2-7; 11 bases fit TRBD2. The sequencing here drew on peripheral blood, taken before pregnancy. This receptor was taken from a female donor with multiple sclerosis, enrolled in a pregnancy study. The CDR3 sequence is CASSSLAGGIYEQYF. The CDR3, as DNA: TGTGCCAGCAGCTCCTTAGCGGGAGGGATTTACGAGCAGTACTTC.